The 3 T cell receptor beta chains presented below share a single source sample, sequenced in a study of T-cell memory formation after mild COVID-19. TCRdb analysed the 5' RACE reads with MiXCR anew, one entry per CDR3 protein. The table lists around 300,000 distinct CDR3 sequences, roughly 13% of them singletons. Sequencing was done on a sample of PBMCs or a T cell subset sorted from them (not recorded which). These receptors all stem from a young man who had mild COVID-19 (a few samples of this study predate the infection). Cell type and time point are not known.

There are a few counts of this clonotype. CDR3 in DNA: TGTGCCAGCAGCTCCAGGCGGGAAGAGACCCAGTACTTC. It translates to CASSSRREETQYF. This chain connects TRBV5-6 to TRBJ2-5, with D possibly matching TRBD2 (5 bases). The CDR3 loop spans 13 amino acids. Germline V CDR1 and CDR2: SGHDT, YYEEEE. Trimming stripped 3 bases from V and 3 bases from J, with 9 bases between.

This clonotype was counted many times. V is TRBV7-3 and J is TRBJ2-2; TRBD1 matches at 8 bases. J was trimmed by 2 bases and V by 4 bases; bases with no gene match: 9. In germline, CDR1 is SGHTA, CDR2 FQGTGA. The CDR3 is 17 residues long. The CDR3 DNA is TGTGCCAGCAGCTCCCAGACAGGGGCGTTAAACACCGGGGAGCTGTTTTTT. As protein: CASSSQTGALNTGELFF.

The chain combines TRBV2 with TRBJ2-3, with 9 bases that match TRBD1. The J segment lost 4 bases and the V segment lost 1 base, leaving 12 bases of the junction unmatched. This CDR3 region has 18 residues. Germline CDR1 is SNHLY and CDR2 is FYNNEI. The CDR3 here is CASSEVPLGTGSPDTQYF. The CDR3 region has the DNA TGTGCCAGCAGTGAAGTGCCCCTCGGGACAGGGAGTCCAGATACGCAGTATTTT.